This paragraph covers one T cell receptor beta chain sequence. Its target is not known. Trimming cost V 2 bases and J 10 bases; bases outside gene matches: 8. Germline values: CDR1 SGHDT, CDR2 YYEEEE. CDR3 length: 14 residues. This entry belongs to a study of OX40 agonist ivuxolimab in advanced cancers. Across the study: Dose-escalation cases comprised hepatocellular carcinoma, melanoma, renal cell or head and neck cancer. With a range of about 20 to 79, age averaged approximately 55 years, and around 83% were male.

Clones were read by immunoSEQ multiplex PCR, and TCRdb kept only the in-frame ones, dropping some. The sample yields some 9,500 clones, about 89% seen once. The study's findings and limits: By week 6 at 0.1 to 3.0 mg/kg, blood CD4+ and CD8+ T cells had expanded clonally.

The chain uses TRBV5-6 and TRBJ1-3; 8 positions match TRBD1. The sample was CD4+ or CD8+ T cells sorted from blood, taken in a trial of the OX40 agonist ivuxolimab. The origin of this receptor is an adult with an advanced solid tumor such as melanoma, head and neck, liver or kidney cancer. The chain's CDR3 is CASSLRTGLWTIYF. The CDR3 DNA reads as TGTGCCAGCAGCTTAAGGACAGGGCTGTGGACCATATATTTT.